This section outlines one T cell receptor (beta chain) sequence together with its context. Its specificity is unknown. Libraries were prepared by immunoSEQ multiplex PCR; TCRdb keeps only in-frame clonotypes and omits some of them. The table has about 770,000 clones, 72% seen once. The data originate from a study of shared clonotypes between healthy human individuals. From germline, CDR1 is SGHRS and CDR2 YFSETQ. This CDR3 comprises 12 residues. Trimming cost V 10 bases and J 11 bases, with 21 bases left between them. General study points: A few donors held around 5% of naive CD4 clonotypes in common.

The chain uses TRBV5-1 and TRBJ2-5, with TRBD2 as a possible D gene (6 bases). This TCR came from a woman in her 30s in good health. The sequencing sample was made of memory CD4+ T cells sorted from blood. The sample's subset: CD45RA-negative fraction. The CDR3 sequence is CASNQDWGEQYF. The CDR3 coding sequence is TGCGCCTCGAACCAAGACTGGGGGGAGCAGTACTTC.